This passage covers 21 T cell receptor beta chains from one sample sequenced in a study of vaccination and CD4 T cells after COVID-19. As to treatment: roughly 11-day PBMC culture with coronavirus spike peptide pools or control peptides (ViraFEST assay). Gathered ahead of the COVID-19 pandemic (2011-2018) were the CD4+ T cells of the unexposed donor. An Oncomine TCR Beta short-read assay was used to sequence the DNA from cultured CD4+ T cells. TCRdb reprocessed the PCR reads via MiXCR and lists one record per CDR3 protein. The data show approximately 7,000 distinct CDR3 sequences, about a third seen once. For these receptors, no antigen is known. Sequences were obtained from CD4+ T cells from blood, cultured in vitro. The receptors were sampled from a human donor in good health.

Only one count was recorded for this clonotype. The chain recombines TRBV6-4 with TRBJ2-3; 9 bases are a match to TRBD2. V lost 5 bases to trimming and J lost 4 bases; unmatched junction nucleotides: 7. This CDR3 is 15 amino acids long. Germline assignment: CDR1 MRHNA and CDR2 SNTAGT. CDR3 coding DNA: TGTGCCAGCAGTTCTCTAAGCGGGGGGTCAGATACGCAGTATTTT. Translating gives CASSSLSGGSDTQYF.

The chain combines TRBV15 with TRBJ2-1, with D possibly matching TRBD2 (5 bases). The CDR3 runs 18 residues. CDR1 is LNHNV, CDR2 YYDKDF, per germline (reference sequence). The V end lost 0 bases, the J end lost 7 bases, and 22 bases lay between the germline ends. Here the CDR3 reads CATSRDRSLVGVWNEQFF. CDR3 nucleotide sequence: TGTGCCACCAGCAGAGATCGTTCTCTTGTGGGAGTCTGGAATGAGCAGTTCTTC.

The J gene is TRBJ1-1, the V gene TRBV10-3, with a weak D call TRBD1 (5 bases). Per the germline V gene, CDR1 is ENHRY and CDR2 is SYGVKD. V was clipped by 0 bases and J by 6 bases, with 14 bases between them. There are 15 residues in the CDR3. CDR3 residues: CAISESAGTEAEAFF. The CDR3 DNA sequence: TGTGCCATCAGTGAGTCCGCCGGGACGGAGGCTGAAGCTTTCTTT.

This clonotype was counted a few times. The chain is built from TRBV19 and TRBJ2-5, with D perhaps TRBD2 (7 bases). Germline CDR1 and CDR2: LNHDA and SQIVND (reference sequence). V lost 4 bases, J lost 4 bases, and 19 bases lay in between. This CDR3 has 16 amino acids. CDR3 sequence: CASSTRGALRGETQYF. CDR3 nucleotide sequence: TGTGCCAGTAGTACTCGGGGGGCACTAAGGGGAGAGACCCAGTACTTC.

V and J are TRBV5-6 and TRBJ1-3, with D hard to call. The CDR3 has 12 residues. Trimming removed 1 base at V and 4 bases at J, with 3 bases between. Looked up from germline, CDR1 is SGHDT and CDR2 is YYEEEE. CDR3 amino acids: CASSLRGNTIYF. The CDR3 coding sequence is TGTGCCAGCAGCTTGCGAGGAAACACCATATATTTT.

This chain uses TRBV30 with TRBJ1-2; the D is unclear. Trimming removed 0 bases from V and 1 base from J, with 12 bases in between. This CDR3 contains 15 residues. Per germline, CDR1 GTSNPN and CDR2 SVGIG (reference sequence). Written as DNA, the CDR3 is TGTGCCTGGAGTGTACGTCTGGAGATTAACTATGGCTACACCTTC. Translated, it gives CAWSVRLEINYGYTF.

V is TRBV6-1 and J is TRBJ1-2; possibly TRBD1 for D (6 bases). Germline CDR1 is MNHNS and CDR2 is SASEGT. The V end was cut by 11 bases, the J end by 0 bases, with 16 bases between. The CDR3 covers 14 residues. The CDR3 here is CALIGGPPNYGYTF. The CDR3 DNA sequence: TGTGCCCTAATAGGGGGACCGCCTAACTATGGCTACACCTTC.

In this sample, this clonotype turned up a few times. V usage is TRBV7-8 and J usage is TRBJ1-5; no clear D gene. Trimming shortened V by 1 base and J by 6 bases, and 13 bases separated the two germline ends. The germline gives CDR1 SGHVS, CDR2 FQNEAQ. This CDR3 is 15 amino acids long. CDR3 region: CASSLGRLGSQPQHF. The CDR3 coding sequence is TGTGCCAGCAGCTTAGGCAGGCTTGGGAGTCAGCCCCAGCATTTT.

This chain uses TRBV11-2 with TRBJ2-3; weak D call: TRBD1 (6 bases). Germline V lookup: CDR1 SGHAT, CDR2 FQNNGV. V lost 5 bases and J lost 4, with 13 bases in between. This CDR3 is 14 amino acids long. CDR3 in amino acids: CASSTKGGPDTQYF. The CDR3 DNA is TGTGCCAGCAGCACCAAAGGGGGTCCAGATACGCAGTATTTT.

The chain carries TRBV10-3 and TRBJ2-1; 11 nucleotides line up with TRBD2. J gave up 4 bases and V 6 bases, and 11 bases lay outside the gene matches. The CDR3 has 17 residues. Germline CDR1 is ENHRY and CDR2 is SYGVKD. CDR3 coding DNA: TGTGCCATCAGCCCTAACCTAGCGGGGGGCCATTACAATGAGCAGTTCTTC. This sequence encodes CAISPNLAGGHYNEQFF.

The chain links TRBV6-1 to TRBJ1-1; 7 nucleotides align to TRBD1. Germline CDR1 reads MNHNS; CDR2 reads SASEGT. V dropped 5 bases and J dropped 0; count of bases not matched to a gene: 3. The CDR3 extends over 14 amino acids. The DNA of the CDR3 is TGTGCCAGCAGTCGGGACAGCGTGAACACTGAAGCTTTCTTT. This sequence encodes CASSRDSVNTEAFF.

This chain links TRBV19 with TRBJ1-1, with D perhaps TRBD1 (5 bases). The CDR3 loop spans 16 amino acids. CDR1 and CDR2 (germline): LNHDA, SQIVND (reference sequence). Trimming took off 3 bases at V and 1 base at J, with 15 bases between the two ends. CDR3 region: CASSMEGAGRNTEAFF. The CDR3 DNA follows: TGTGCCAGTAGTATGGAAGGGGCAGGGAGGAACACTGAAGCTTTCTTT.

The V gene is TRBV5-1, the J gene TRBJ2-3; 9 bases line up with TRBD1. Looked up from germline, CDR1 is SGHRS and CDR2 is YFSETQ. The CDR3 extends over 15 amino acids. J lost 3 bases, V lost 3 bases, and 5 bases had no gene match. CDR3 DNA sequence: TGCGCCAGCAGCTACCGGGACAGGGAAACAGATACGCAGTATTTT. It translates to CASSYRDRETDTQYF.

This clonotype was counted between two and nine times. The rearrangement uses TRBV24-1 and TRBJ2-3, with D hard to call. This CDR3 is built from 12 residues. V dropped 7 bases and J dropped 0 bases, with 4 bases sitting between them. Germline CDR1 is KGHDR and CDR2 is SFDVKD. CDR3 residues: CATSTSTDTQYF. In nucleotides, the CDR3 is TGTGCCACCAGCACGAGCACAGATACGCAGTATTTT.

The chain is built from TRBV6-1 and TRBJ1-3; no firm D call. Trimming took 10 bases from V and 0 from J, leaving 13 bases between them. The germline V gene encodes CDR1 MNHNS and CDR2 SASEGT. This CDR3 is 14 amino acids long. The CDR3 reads CATRGTYSGNTIYF. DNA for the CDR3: TGTGCCACCCGAGGAACCTACTCTGGAAACACCATATATTTT.

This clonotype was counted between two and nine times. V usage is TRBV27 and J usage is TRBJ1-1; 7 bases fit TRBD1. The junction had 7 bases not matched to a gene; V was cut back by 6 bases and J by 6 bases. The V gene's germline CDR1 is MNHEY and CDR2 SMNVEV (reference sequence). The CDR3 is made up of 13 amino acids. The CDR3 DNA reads TGTGCCAGCAGAACAGGGGTAACGCCTGAAGCTTTCTTT. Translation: CASRTGVTPEAFF.

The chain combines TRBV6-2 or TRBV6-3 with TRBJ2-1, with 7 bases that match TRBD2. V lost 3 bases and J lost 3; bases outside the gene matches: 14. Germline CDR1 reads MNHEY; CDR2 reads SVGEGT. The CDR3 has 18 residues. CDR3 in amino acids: CASSYLKRGKSLYNEQFF. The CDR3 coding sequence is TGTGCCAGCAGTTATCTAAAGCGGGGTAAATCCCTCTACAATGAGCAGTTCTTC.

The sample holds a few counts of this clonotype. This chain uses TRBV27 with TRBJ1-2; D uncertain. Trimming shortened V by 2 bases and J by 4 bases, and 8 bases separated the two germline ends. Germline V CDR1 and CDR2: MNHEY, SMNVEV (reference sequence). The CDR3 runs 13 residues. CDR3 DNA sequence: TGTGCCAGCAGTTTAGGTGGTTTCTATGGCTACACCTTC. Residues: CASSLGGFYGYTF.

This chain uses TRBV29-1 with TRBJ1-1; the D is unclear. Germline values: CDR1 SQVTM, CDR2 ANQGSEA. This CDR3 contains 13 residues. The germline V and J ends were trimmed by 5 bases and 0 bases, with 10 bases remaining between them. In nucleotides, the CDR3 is TGCAGCGTTTCTGGACTGATGAACACTGAAGCTTTCTTT. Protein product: CSVSGLMNTEAFF.

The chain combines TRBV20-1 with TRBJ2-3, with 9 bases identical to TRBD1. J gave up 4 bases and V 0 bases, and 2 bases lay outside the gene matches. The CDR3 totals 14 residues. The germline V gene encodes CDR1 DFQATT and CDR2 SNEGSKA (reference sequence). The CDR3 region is CSARDRQGADTQYF. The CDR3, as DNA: TGCAGTGCTAGAGATCGACAGGGGGCAGATACGCAGTATTTT.

CDR3 in amino acids: CSARDEGRSYGYTF. The CDR3 DNA is TGCAGTGCTAGAGATGAGGGCAGGTCCTATGGCTACACCTTC. This chain links TRBV20-1 with TRBJ1-2; no clear D gene. The V and J ends lost 0 bases and 4 bases respectively, with 12 bases between them. CDR1 is DFQATT and CDR2 is SNEGSKA in the germline V gene (reference sequence). The CDR3 runs 14 residues.